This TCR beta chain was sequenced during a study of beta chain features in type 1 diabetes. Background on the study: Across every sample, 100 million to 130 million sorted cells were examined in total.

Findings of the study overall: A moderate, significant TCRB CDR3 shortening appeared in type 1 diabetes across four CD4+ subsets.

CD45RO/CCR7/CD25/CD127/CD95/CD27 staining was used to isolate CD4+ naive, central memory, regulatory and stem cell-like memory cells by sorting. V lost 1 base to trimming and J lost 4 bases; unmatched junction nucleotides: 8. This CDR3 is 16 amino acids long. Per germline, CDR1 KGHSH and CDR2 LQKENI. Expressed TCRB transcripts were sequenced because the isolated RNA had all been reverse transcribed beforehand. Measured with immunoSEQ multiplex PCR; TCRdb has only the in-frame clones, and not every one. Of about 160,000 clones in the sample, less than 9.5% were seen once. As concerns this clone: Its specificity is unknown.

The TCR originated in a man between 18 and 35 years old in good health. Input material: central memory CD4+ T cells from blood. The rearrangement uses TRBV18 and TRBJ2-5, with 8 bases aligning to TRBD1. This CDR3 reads CASSPRSGTGLETQYF. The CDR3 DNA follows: TGTGCCAGCTCACCACGTTCCGGGACAGGTTTAGAGACCCAGTACTTC.